This T cell receptor delta chain was sequenced in a study of gamma-delta chains in newborns, infants, children. As for the study in general: Microbial exposure reportedly drives polyclonal innate γδ T cell expansion after birth.

TCRdb reapplied CATT to the reads. The table has 4,000 or so delta-chain clones, 3% to 3.5% seen once; the top ten hold roughly 12%. Remarks on this clone: With a far larger clone one base away, a read error is the likely cause. The same CDR3 can be traced to other DNA sequences in this sample.

Germline CDR1 is GEAIGNYY and CDR2 is EKD. The V gene end was trimmed by 7 bases and the J gene end by 3 bases; junction bases not matched to a gene: 12. This CDR3 has 18 amino acids. The sample taken for sequencing was blood. The rearrangement uses TRDV2 and TRDJ3, with TRDD3 identical over 9 bases. The source is a child who was a newborn, infant or young child, either healthy, febrile or measles-vaccinated (not recorded which). CDR3 bases: TGTGCCTGCGACGCTCTGGGGGATGAAGGCTGGGACACCCGACAGATGTTTTTC. Protein sequence: CACDALGDEGWDTRQMFF.